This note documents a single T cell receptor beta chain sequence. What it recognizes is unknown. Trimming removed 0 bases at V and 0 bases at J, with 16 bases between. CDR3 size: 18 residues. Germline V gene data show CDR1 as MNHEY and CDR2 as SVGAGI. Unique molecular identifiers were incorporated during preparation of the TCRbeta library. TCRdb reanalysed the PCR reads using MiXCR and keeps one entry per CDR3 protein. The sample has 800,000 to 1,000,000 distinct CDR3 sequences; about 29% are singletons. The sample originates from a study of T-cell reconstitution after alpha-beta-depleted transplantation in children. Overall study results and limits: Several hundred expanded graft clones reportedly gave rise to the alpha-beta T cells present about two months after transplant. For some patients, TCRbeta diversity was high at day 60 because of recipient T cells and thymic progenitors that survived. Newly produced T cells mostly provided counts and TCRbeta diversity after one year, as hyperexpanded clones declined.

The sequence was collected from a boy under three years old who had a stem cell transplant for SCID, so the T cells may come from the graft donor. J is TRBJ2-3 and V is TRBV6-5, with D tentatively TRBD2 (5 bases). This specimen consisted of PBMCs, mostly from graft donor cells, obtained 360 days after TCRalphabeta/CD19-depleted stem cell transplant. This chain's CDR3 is CASSYSIRTRPSTDTQYF. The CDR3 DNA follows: TGTGCCAGCAGTTACTCGATCCGGACTCGCCCTAGCACAGATACGCAGTATTTT.